This TCR beta chain originates from a study of blood T cell repertoires in COVID-19. Background on the study: Samples representing acute and convalescent COVID-19 were sourced from the United States, Italy and Spain. Sample material is recorded as cDNA or gDNA derived from T cells, B-cell-depleted T cells, or PBMCs.

Original processing methods: Reference gene primer amplification yielded estimated nucleated cell counts. TCRdb's copy holds only in-frame clones and misses some; the assay was immunoSEQ multiplex PCR. D and trimming come from the DNA, and the V and J calls and clone size come from that table. The sample shows 140,000 to 150,000 clones, roughly 86% of them seen only once. This CDR3 spans 21 amino acids. Germline values: CDR1 MNHEY, CDR2 SVGEGT. V gave up 2 bases and J gave up 0 bases, with 26 bases separating them. This clonotype originated in a human donor in a cohort sampled during active COVID-19. This rearrangement joins TRBV6-2 or TRBV6-3 to TRBJ1-5; weak D call: TRBD1 (6 bases). Specimen: peripheral blood. CDR3: CASSYVGGATGQIHSNQPQHF. In nucleotides, the CDR3 is TGTGCCAGCAGTTACGTCGGAGGTGCTACAGGGCAAATACATAGCAATCAGCCCCAGCATTTT.